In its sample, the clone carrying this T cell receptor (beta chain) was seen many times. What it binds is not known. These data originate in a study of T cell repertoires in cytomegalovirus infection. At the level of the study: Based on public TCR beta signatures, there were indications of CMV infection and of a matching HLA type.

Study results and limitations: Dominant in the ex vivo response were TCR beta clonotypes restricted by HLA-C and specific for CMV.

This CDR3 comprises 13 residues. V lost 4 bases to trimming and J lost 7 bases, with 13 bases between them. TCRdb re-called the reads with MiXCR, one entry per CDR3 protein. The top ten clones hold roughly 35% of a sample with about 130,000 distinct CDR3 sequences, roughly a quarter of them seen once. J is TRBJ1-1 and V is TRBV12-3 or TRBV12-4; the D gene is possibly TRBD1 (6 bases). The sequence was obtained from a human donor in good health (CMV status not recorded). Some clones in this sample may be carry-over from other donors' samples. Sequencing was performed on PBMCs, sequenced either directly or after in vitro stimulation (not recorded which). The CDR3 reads CASSSVGGNEAFF. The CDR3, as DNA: TGTGCCAGCAGTTCTGTGGGGGGCAATGAAGCTTTCTTT.